This is a list of T cell receptor beta chains from one sample in a study of cytomegalovirus exposure and HLA in healthy donors. Libraries were prepared by immunoSEQ multiplex PCR; TCRdb keeps only in-frame clonotypes and omits some of them. The sample comprises 35,000 to 45,000 clones, about 53% of which are singletons, and about 6.1% rests with the top ten. Sequenced sample: PBMCs. These receptors originate from a woman aged 40 to 55 in good health and CMV-seropositive. The CDR3 runs from the conserved cysteine through the conserved F or W. A D gene is named only where the DNA matches it firmly. A clone size is listed for some rows: how often the clone was seen (once, few, many), or a class if it is expanded.

j_gene	d_gene	v_gene	abundance	CDR3aa	CDR3nt
TRBJ2-3	.	TRBV9	few	CASSPQVTDTQYF	TGTGCCAGCAGCCCCCAGGTTACAGATACGCAGTATTTT
TRBJ2-5	.	TRBV7-9	.	CASILGGPWETQYF	.
TRBJ2-7	TRBD1	TRBV28	few	CATVTGTAITHSYEQYF	TGTGCCACCGTTACCGGGACAGCAATTACTCACTCCTACGAGCAGTACTTC
TRBJ1-6	TRBD1	TRBV7-2	.	CASSLVLWGQGPRSSPLHF	TGTGCCAGCAGCTTAGTGTTGTGGGGACAGGGGCCGCGAAGTTCACCCCTCCACTTT
TRBJ1-3	TRBD1	TRBV6-6	.	CASSYSTGGNTIYF	TGTGCCAGCAGTTACTCGACAGGGGGAAACACCATATATTTT
TRBJ1-5	.	TRBV4-3	few	CASSQNYRVRNQPQHF	TGCGCCAGCAGCCAAAATTACAGGGTGCGGAATCAGCCCCAGCATTTT
TRBJ2-7	TRBD1	TRBV7-8	.	CASSPYRDRSYEQYF	TGTGCCAGCAGCCCATACCGGGACAGGAGTTACGAGCAGTACTTC
TRBJ1-2	TRBD1	TRBV6-5	few	CASSYHTGGNYGYTF	TGTGCCAGCAGTTACCATACAGGGGGGAACTATGGCTACACCTTC
TRBJ1-5	TRBD1	TRBV10-3	.	CAISAGTGYNQPQHF	TGTGCCATCAGTGCCGGGACAGGGTACAATCAGCCCCAGCATTTT
TRBJ2-1	.	TRBV9	.	CASSQSSSYNEQFF	TGTGCCAGCAGCCAGTCAAGCTCCTACAATGAGCAGTTCTTC
TRBJ2-7	TRBD2	TRBV27	few	CASSGLAAPYEQYF	TGTGCCAGCAGTGGACTAGCGGCACCCTACGAGCAGTACTTC
TRBJ1-4	.	TRBV2	.	CASSAYNANEKLFF	TGTGCCAGCAGCGCATACAACGCTAATGAAAAACTGTTTTTT
TRBJ2-1	.	TRBV5-1	few	CASSLGGAGNEQFF	TGCGCCAGCAGCTTGGGTGGGGCCGGGAATGAGCAGTTCTTC
TRBJ2-7	TRBD1	TRBV10-3	.	CATKPDRGSNEQYF	TGTGCCACCAAGCCAGACAGGGGCTCGAACGAGCAGTACTTC
TRBJ1-1	.	TRBV5-1	.	CASSLPRGGGMNTEAFF	TGCGCCAGCAGCTTGCCCCGGGGGGGCGGCATGAACACTGAAGCTTTCTTT
TRBJ2-5	.	TRBV7-2	.	CASSLGGGAETQYF	TGTGCCAGCAGCTTAGGCGGCGGGGCAGAGACCCAGTACTTC
TRBJ2-3	TRBD2	TRBV4-1	.	CASSRGGLAGVSDTQYF	TGCGCCAGCAGCCGGGGAGGACTAGCGGGGGTTTCAGATACGCAGTATTTT
TRBJ2-5	.	TRBV14	.	CASSHEETQYF	TGTGCCAGCAGCCACGAAGAGACCCAGTACTTC
TRBJ2-5	TRBD1	TRBV30	once	CAWSRTGGETQYF	TGTGCCTGGAGTAGGACAGGGGGAGAGACCCAGTACTTC
TRBJ1-2	.	TRBV5-1	.	CASSLTTGPGYTF	TGCGCCAGCAGCTTGACCACAGGCCCTGGCTACACCTTC
TRBJ1-1	TRBD1	TRBV18	.	CASSWDRGGTEAFF	TGTGCCAGCTCCTGGGACAGGGGGGGGACTGAAGCTTTCTTT
TRBJ2-4	.	TRBV18	.	CASSPTALQNIQYF	TGTGCCAGCTCACCGACAGCCCTACAAAACATTCAGTACTTC
TRBJ2-1	TRBD1	TRBV9	.	CASRRTGNSNEQFF	TGTGCCAGCAGAAGGACAGGGAACAGCAATGAGCAGTTCTTC
TRBJ2-5	TRBD1	TRBV4-3	.	CASSRTQGTQETQYF	TGCGCCAGCAGCCGCACACAGGGGACCCAAGAGACCCAGTACTTC
TRBJ1-1	.	TRBV5-8	.	CASSLDGLNTEAFF	TGTGCCAGCAGCTTGGATGGGCTGAACACTGAAGCTTTCTTT
TRBJ2-1	TRBD2	TRBV5-8	few	CASSLGSGVTYNEQFF	TGTGCCAGCAGCTTAGGGAGCGGGGTGACCTACAATGAGCAGTTCTTC
TRBJ1-5	.	TRBV28	.	CASSLLDQPQHF	TGTGCCAGCAGTTTACTAGATCAGCCCCAGCATTTT
TRBJ1-5	.	TRBV6-4	few	CASSAGPNQPQHF	TGTGCCAGCAGCGCGGGCCCGAATCAGCCCCAGCATTTT
TRBJ2-2	.	TRBV25-1	.	CASSEVGSLVPGELFF	TGTGCCAGCAGTGAAGTGGGTAGCCTGGTCCCCGGGGAGCTGTTTTTT
TRBJ1-3	.	TRBV7-9	.	CASSFPGRGNTIYF	TGTGCCAGCAGCTTCCCAGGGAGGGGAAACACCATATATTTT
TRBJ1-2	TRBD1	TRBV6-5	few	CASSYSATGGGYGYTF	TGTGCCAGCAGTTACTCAGCGACAGGGGGCGGCTATGGCTACACCTTC
TRBJ1-5	.	TRBV6-6	few	CASGDQGYSNQPQHF	TGTGCCAGCGGTGATCAGGGATATAGCAATCAGCCCCAGCATTTT
TRBJ2-2	TRBD1	TRBV2	.	CASRRGTGGNKGELFF	TGTGCCAGCAGACGTGGGACAGGGGGCAATAAGGGGGAGCTGTTTTTT
TRBJ2-7	.	TRBV20-1	.	CSAREGAQYF	TGCAGTGCTAGAGAGGGGGCCCAGTACTTC
TRBJ2-1	TRBD2	TRBV6-1	.	CASRKTGLALNEQFF	TGTGCCAGCAGGAAGACGGGACTAGCTTTGAATGAGCAGTTCTTC